A selection of T cell receptor beta chains follows, all from one sample in a study of blood T cell repertoires in COVID-19. The data were produced by immunoSEQ multiplex PCR, yet TCRdb's version contains in-frame clones alone and is incomplete. This repertoire shows 340,000 or so clones, 70% to 90% found once; its top ten account for approximately 4.6%. The sequenced sample was PBMCs or T cells enriched from blood (not recorded which). These receptors all come from a woman aged 35 to 49 with acute COVID-19. Each CDR3 is given with its conserved first and last residue. Fields, in order: D gene, J gene, CDR3 length, clone size, V gene, CDR3 protein, CDR3 DNA. A D gene is named only where the DNA matches it firmly. Clone sizes are given selectively: once, few, many, or a class where the clone is expanded.

d_gene: TRBD2; j_gene: TRBJ2-1; len: 16; abundance: NA; v_gene: TRBV11-2; CDR3aa: CASSSRAGGRVNEQFF; CDR3nt: TGTGCCAGCAGCTCTAGAGCGGGCGGGAGGGTCAATGAGCAGTTCTTC
d_gene: TRBD1; j_gene: TRBJ1-5; len: 15; abundance: NA; v_gene: TRBV27; CDR3aa: CASTRSGDRGQPQHF; CDR3nt: TGTGCCAGCACTCGATCAGGGGACAGGGGTCAGCCCCAGCATTTT
d_gene: NA; j_gene: TRBJ2-3; len: 17; abundance: once; v_gene: TRBV21-1; CDR3aa: CASSKTGTGGTTDTQYF; CDR3nt: TGTGCCAGCAGCAAAACGGGGACAGGGGGAACGACAGATACGCAGTATTTT
d_gene: NA; j_gene: TRBJ1-4; len: 14; abundance: NA; v_gene: TRBV5-4; CDR3aa: CASSRTEFGEKLFF; CDR3nt: TGTGCCAGCAGCCGGACAGAGTTTGGTGAAAAACTGTTTTTT
d_gene: TRBD1; j_gene: TRBJ2-1; len: 15; abundance: NA; v_gene: TRBV19; CDR3aa: CASIGTGGTYNEQFF; CDR3nt: TGTGCCAGTATCGGGACAGGGGGCACCTACAATGAGCAGTTCTTC
d_gene: TRBD2; j_gene: TRBJ2-3; len: 16; abundance: NA; v_gene: TRBV14; CDR3aa: CASSPLSGVSTDTQYF; CDR3nt: TGTGCCAGCAGCCCGCTTAGCGGGGTTAGCACAGATACGCAGTATTTT
d_gene: TRBD2; j_gene: TRBJ2-5; len: 16; abundance: once; v_gene: TRBV7-2; CDR3aa: CASSALSGSLQETQYF; CDR3nt: TGTGCCAGCAGCGCGTTAAGCGGGAGTCTGCAAGAGACCCAGTACTTC
d_gene: TRBD1; j_gene: TRBJ2-3; len: 15; abundance: NA; v_gene: TRBV4-1; CDR3aa: CASSQEGQGTDTQYF; CDR3nt: TGCGCCAGCAGCCAAGAGGGACAGGGCACAGATACGCAGTATTTT
d_gene: NA; j_gene: TRBJ2-3; len: 15; abundance: few; v_gene: TRBV7-9; CDR3aa: CASSLGRTSTDTQYF; CDR3nt: TGTGCCAGCAGCTTAGGGCGGACTAGCACAGATACGCAGTATTTT
d_gene: TRBD2; j_gene: TRBJ2-5; len: 14; abundance: NA; v_gene: TRBV4-2; CDR3aa: CASRKAGGQETQYF; CDR3nt: TGTGCCAGCCGAAAAGCGGGGGGCCAAGAGACCCAGTACTTC
d_gene: NA; j_gene: TRBJ1-5; len: 15; abundance: few; v_gene: TRBV18; CDR3aa: CASSPQAGEASAQHF; CDR3nt: TGTGCCAGCTCACCACAAGCAGGGGAAGCATCGGCCCAGCATTTT
d_gene: TRBD2; j_gene: TRBJ2-2; len: 15; abundance: NA; v_gene: TRBV2; CDR3aa: CASSGTSGMVGELFF; CDR3nt: TGTGCCAGCAGTGGGACTAGCGGGATGGTCGGGGAGCTGTTTTTT
d_gene: NA; j_gene: TRBJ1-4; len: 15; abundance: few; v_gene: TRBV18; CDR3aa: CASSPRQGPIEKLFF; CDR3nt: TGTGCCAGCTCACCAAGGCAGGGGCCGATTGAAAAACTGTTTTTT
d_gene: NA; j_gene: TRBJ1-4; len: 13; abundance: NA; v_gene: TRBV15; CDR3aa: CATSRGQNEKLFF; CDR3nt: TGTGCCACCAGCAGAGGACAGAATGAAAAACTGTTTTTT
d_gene: NA; j_gene: TRBJ2-3; len: 12; abundance: NA; v_gene: TRBV6-5; CDR3aa: CASRSSTDTQYF; CDR3nt: TGTGCCAGCAGATCTAGCACAGATACGCAGTATTTT
d_gene: NA; j_gene: TRBJ1-5; len: 14; abundance: NA; v_gene: TRBV3-1/TRBV3-2; CDR3aa: CASSQAGVDQPQHF; CDR3nt: TGTGCCAGCAGCCAAGCGGGGGTGGATCAGCCCCAGCATTTT